This entry concerns a single T cell receptor (beta chain). This sample stems from a study of T cell changes during pregnancy in multiple sclerosis. Germline V gene data show CDR1 as LNHDA and CDR2 as SQIVND (reference sequence). Between the trimmed V and J ends, which lost 0 bases and 3 bases, there was a span of 11 bases. The length of the CDR3 is 15 residues. TCRdb's table, derived via immunoSEQ multiplex PCR, lists solely in-frame clones and lacks some. The data hold tens of thousands of clones, with over 80% observed a single time. The chain is built from TRBV19 and TRBJ2-5, with D unresolved. Sequencing was performed on CD4+ T cells from peripheral blood mononuclear cells, taken before pregnancy. The sequence was collected from a female donor with multiple sclerosis, enrolled in a pregnancy study. The CDR3 DNA sequence: TGTGCCAGTAGTATAGATGTCTATACTAAAGAGACCCAGTACTTC. Translating it yields CASSIDVYTKETQYF.